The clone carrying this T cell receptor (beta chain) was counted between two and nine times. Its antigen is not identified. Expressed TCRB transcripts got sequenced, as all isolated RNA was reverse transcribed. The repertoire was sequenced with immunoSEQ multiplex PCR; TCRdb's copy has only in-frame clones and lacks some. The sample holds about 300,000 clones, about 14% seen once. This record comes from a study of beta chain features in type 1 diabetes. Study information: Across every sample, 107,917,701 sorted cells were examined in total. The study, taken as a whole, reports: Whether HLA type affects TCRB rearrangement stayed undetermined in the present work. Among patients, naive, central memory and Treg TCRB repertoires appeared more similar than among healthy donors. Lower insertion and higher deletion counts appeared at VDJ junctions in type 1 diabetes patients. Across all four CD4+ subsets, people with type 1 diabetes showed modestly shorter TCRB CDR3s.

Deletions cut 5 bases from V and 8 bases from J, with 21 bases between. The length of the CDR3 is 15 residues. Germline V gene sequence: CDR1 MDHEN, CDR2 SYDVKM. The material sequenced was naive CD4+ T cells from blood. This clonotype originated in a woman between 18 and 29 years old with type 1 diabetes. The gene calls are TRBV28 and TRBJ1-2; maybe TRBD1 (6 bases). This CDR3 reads CASSLHDYQQGGYTF. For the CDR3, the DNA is TGTGCCAGCAGTCTACACGACTACCAACAGGGAGGCTACACCTTC.